Detailed here is one T cell receptor beta chain. Its antigen is as yet unknown. Expressed TCRB transcripts were sequenced because the isolated RNA had all been reverse transcribed beforehand. TCRdb's table, derived via immunoSEQ multiplex PCR, lists solely in-frame clones and lacks some. The sample yields 150,000 to 200,000 clones, approximately 7.8% seen once. This entry is derived from a study of beta chain features in type 1 diabetes. Study-wide findings and caveats: HLA influence on TCRB rearrangement stayed unresolved here. All four CD4+ subsets of Type 1 diabetes patients contained TCRB CDR3s that were moderately but significantly shorter.

Per the germline V gene, CDR1 is SGHNT and CDR2 is YYREEE (reference sequence). V was pared by 4 bases and J by 5 bases, with 16 bases between. The CDR3 totals 15 residues. Naive, central memory, regulatory and stem cell-like memory cells within the CD4+ compartment were sorted using CD45RO/CCR7/CD25/CD127/CD95/CD27. Purities over 98% were achieved in all sorted populations. Material: central memory CD4+ T cells from blood. The rearrangement links TRBV5-4 to TRBJ2-1; a possible D gene is TRBD2 (6 bases). The sequence derives from a woman aged 40 to 50 with type 1 diabetes. For the CDR3, the DNA is TGTGCCAGCAGCCCGCTGGAACTAGCCAACAATGAGCAGTTCTTC. Amino acids: CASSPLELANNEQFF.